The following is a T cell receptor beta chain sequence with its context. Other DNA sequences in this specimen translate into the identical CDR3. Patients from Seattle were sampled longitudinally, starting during active infection. This sample was included in a study of blood T cell repertoires in COVID-19. This CDR3 has 15 amino acids. V shed 4 bases, J shed 7 bases, and the junction held 11 bases outside the gene matches. Germline values: CDR1 SGHNT, CDR2 YYREEE (reference sequence). Authors' analysis steps: Nucleated cell counts were estimated from reference gene primer amplification. Here immunoSEQ multiplex PCR was the method, and the copy in TCRdb shows in-frame clones only, minus some. V and J calls and clone size are copied from that table; D and trimming were computed from the DNA. The data hold fewer than 300,000 clones, with just over 90% observed a single time.

The V gene is TRBV5-4, the J gene TRBJ2-7; 10 nucleotides agree with TRBD2. Sample: peripheral blood. The TCR comes from a woman aged 25 to 45 with COVID-19, enrolled during active disease. CDR3 sequence (DNA): TGTGCCAGCAGCCTCGAAGGGCTAGCGGGAGATGAGCAGTACTTC. Residues: CASSLEGLAGDEQYF. The full variable domain, its missing parts supplied by reference TRBV5-4 and TRBJ2-7, is ETGVTQSPTHLIKTRGQQVTLRCSSQSGHNTVSWYQQALGQGPQFIFQYYREEENGRGNFPPRFSGLQFPNYSSELNVNALELDDSALYLCASSLEGLAGDEQYFGPGTRLTVT.